This TCR beta chain was profiled in a study of cytomegalovirus exposure and HLA in healthy donors. Overall study: The study's early data release held roughly 90 million unique TCRs from HLA-typed donors.

As regards this clone: Its matching antigen is unknown.

This CDR3 spans 14 amino acids. In germline, CDR1 is LGHNA, CDR2 YNFKEQ. Trimming removed 0 bases from V and 6 bases from J, with 12 bases in between. In the PCR, 60 Vbeta and 13 Jbeta primers were used. Source study methods: The authors later counted 70 million to 85 million unique TCR beta chains, some 9.9 million of them shared. Only in-frame clones appear in the TCRdb table, and some are missing; sequencing was by immunoSEQ multiplex PCR. V, J and clone size derive from that table, while D and trimming were established from the DNA sequence. The sample holds about 230,000 clones, 77% seen once. The study, taken as a whole, reports: Across donors, most TCRs were seen rarely, yet some public ones were widespread. A prior analysis recorded that most TCR beta V segments were productive about 87% or about 30% of the time.

This TCR came from a woman aged 55-70 years in good health and CMV-seropositive. The V gene is TRBV4-2, the J gene TRBJ2-7; D is unclear. Sequencing was carried out using PBMCs. DNA for the CDR3: TGTGCCAGCAGCCAAGATGCTAGTCTCACCGAGCAGTACTTC. Amino acid sequence: CASSQDASLTEQYF.